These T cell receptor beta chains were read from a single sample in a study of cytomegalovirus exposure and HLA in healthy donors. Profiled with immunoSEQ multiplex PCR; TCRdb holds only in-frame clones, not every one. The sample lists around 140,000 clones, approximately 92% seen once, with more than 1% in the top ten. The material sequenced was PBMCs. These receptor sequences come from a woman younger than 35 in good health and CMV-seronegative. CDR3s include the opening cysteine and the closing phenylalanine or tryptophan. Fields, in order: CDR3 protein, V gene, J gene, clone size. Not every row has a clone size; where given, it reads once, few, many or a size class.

CDR3: CASSPVGGSSYNSPLHF
V: TRBV7-2
J: TRBJ1-6
size: -

CDR3: CASSLQGAGGNTIYF
V: TRBV5-1
J: TRBJ1-3
size: once

CDR3: CASSLGRTGVYGYTF
V: TRBV13
J: TRBJ1-2
size: -

CDR3: CASIGSAGSYNEQFF
V: TRBV6-1
J: TRBJ2-1
size: -

CDR3: CASTKGDRSYIGSPLHF
V: TRBV27
J: TRBJ1-6
size: few

CDR3: CASTPYRHTEAFF
V: TRBV7-2
J: TRBJ1-1
size: -

CDR3: CASRLPGRGGRNEQFF
V: TRBV2
J: TRBJ2-1
size: -

CDR3: CAAALVRDTEAFF
V: TRBV7-9
J: TRBJ1-1
size: -

CDR3: CASSLRQPPGTGDGYTF
V: TRBV27
J: TRBJ1-2
size: -

CDR3: CASSYRTGGWEKLFF
V: TRBV27
J: TRBJ1-4
size: -

CDR3: CASSLGRPGGTGELFF
V: TRBV13
J: TRBJ2-2
size: -

CDR3: CASSIDRTVLDF
V: TRBV19
J: TRBJ1-4
size: -

CDR3: CASSTGLAGGETQYF
V: TRBV9
J: TRBJ2-5
size: -

CDR3: CASSSRGLGGQGAREQFF
V: TRBV7-9
J: TRBJ2-1
size: -

CDR3: CASSLGQGGDTQYF
V: TRBV5-1
J: TRBJ2-3
size: -

CDR3: CASSPRWIREKLFF
V: TRBV5-6
J: TRBJ1-4
size: -

CDR3: CASSTQDRGLRELFF
V: TRBV7-9
J: TRBJ2-2
size: -

CDR3: CASSGWSTEAFF
V: TRBV6-5
J: TRBJ1-1
size: -

CDR3: CASSLVIGGEQYF
V: TRBV11-2
J: TRBJ2-7
size: -

CDR3: CASSYNSPGLAGATGELFF
V: TRBV27
J: TRBJ2-2
size: -

CDR3: CASSSSGSYNEQFF
V: TRBV5-1
J: TRBJ2-1
size: -

CDR3: CASSQLVGNQPQHF
V: TRBV4-2
J: TRBJ1-5
size: -

CDR3: CASSLGEDYGYTF
V: TRBV4-1
J: TRBJ1-2
size: -

CDR3: CSVKGQTNTEAFF
V: TRBV29-1
J: TRBJ1-1
size: -

CDR3: CASSVVDSNEQFF
V: TRBV9
J: TRBJ2-1
size: once

CDR3: CSARDLYGYTF
V: TRBV20-1
J: TRBJ1-2
size: -

CDR3: CASRSAGGPNEQFF
V: TRBV5-1
J: TRBJ2-1
size: -

CDR3: CASTAQGGQPQHF
V: TRBV19
J: TRBJ1-5
size: once